The 15 T cell receptor beta chains presented below share a single source sample, sequenced in a study of control samples from healthy donors and cancer patients. Method: immunoSEQ multiplex PCR; TCRdb's copy keeps in-frame clones and lacks some. The table includes 90,000 or so clones, approximately 86% detected once. Sequenced material: blood. These TCRs come from a woman aged 50 to 60 in good health.

The chain couples TRBV15 to TRBJ1-5, with TRBD1 as a possible D gene (5 bases). The V end lost 7 bases, the J end lost 0 bases, and 13 bases lay between the germline ends. CDR1 is LNHNV and CDR2 is YYDKDF in the germline V gene (reference sequence). The CDR3 has 15 amino acids. CDR3 bases: TGTGCCACCACATCCTCCGGGGCTAGCAATCAGCCCCAGCATTTT. Protein sequence: CATTSSGASNQPQHF.

This rearrangement joins TRBV28 to TRBJ1-2, with D perhaps TRBD1 (5 bases). Germline V gene sequence: CDR1 MDHEN, CDR2 SYDVKM. V was pared by 6 bases and J by 2 bases, with 16 bases between. CDR3 length equals 15 residues. The CDR3 spells CASREEGVGNYGYTF. Here the CDR3 DNA reads TGTGCCAGCAGGGAAGAAGGGGTCGGGAACTATGGCTACACCTTC.

CDR3 in amino acids: CASSHGQNQPQHF. The CDR3 DNA follows: TGTGCCAGCAGCCATGGGCAAAATCAGCCCCAGCATTTT. The chain uses TRBV3-1 (or the pseudogene TRBV3-2) and TRBJ1-5; D is unclear. V was cut by 3 bases and J by 4 bases, with 7 bases left in between. Germline V gene lookup returns CDR1 LGHDT and CDR2 YNNKEL (reference sequence). The CDR3 contains 13 residues.

The table lists this clone with a count of one. This chain connects TRBV4-2 to TRBJ2-2, with D perhaps matching TRBD2 (5 bases). The CDR3 contains 11 residues. The germline CDR1 and CDR2 sequences are LGHNA and YNFKEQ. V was pared by 6 bases and J by 7 bases, with 6 bases between. The CDR3 region is CASRGDGELFF. The CDR3 bases are TGTGCCAGCAGGGGAGACGGGGAGCTGTTTTTT.

This clone showed up just once. The chain combines TRBV11-3 with TRBJ2-1, with D tentatively TRBD2 (6 bases). This CDR3 has 15 amino acids. Between the trimmed V and J ends, which lost 1 base and 3 bases, there was a span of 10 bases. Per the germline V gene, CDR1 is SGHNT and CDR2 is YENEEA. CDR3 residues: CASSLVSGDYNEQFF. The CDR3 region has the DNA TGTGCCAGCAGCTTAGTTTCGGGAGACTACAATGAGCAGTTCTTC.

This chain connects TRBV7-2 to TRBJ1-6, with 9 bases that match TRBD1. This CDR3 spans 16 amino acids. Germline-derived CDR1 and CDR2 are SGHTA and FQGNSA. V dropped 2 bases and J dropped 9; count of bases not matched to a gene: 8. CDR3 in DNA: TGTGCCAGCAGCTTAAGGATTAGACAGGGGGTTTCACCCCTCCACTTT. Its translation: CASSLRIRQGVSPLHF. The whole variable domain, remainder taken from reference TRBV7-2 and TRBJ1-6, is GAGVSQSPSNKVTEKGKDVELRCDPISGHTALYWYRQSLGQGLEFLIYFQGNSAPDKSGLPSDRFSAERTGGSVSTLTIQRTQQEDSAVYLCASSLRIRQGVSPLHFGNGTRLTVT.

The rearrangement uses TRBV2 and TRBJ2-2; possibly TRBD1 for D (6 bases). The V gene lost 6 bases and the J gene lost 5 bases, with 13 bases spanning the gap. CDR1 and CDR2 from the germline V gene are SNHLY and FYNNEI. The CDR3 runs to 14 residues. The CDR3 loop is CASRGDRFTGELFF. The DNA of the CDR3 is TGTGCCAGCAGGGGAGACAGGTTTACCGGGGAGCTGTTTTTT.

V and J are TRBV19 and TRBJ1-5; the D gene is possibly TRBD1 (6 bases). From germline, CDR1 is LNHDA and CDR2 SQIVND (reference sequence). Trimming removed 5 bases at V and 4 bases at J, with 15 bases between. CDR3 size: 15 residues. In DNA, the CDR3 is TGTGCCAGTAGTGGTTCAGGGGTTTGGAATCAGCCCCAGCATTTT. It specifies CASSGSGVWNQPQHF.

The chain joins TRBV28 to TRBJ1-2, with D tentatively TRBD1 (6 bases). This CDR3 comprises 14 residues. Looked up from germline, CDR1 is MDHEN and CDR2 is SYDVKM. V lost 5 bases and J 13 bases, leaving 23 bases between the germline ends. CDR3 region: CASSLASRQASTTF. The DNA for the CDR3 is TGTGCCAGCAGTCTCGCCTCGAGACAGGCCTCTACCACCTTC.

This clone was counted a few times. This sequence joins TRBV6-6 and TRBJ1-5; 7 nucleotides line up with TRBD1. The CDR3 is 16 amino acids. V lost 3 bases and J lost 6; bases outside the gene matches: 11. The germline V gene encodes CDR1 MNHNY and CDR2 SVGAGI (reference sequence). The CDR3 sequence: CASSYAAGGRSQPQHF. In DNA, the CDR3 is TGTGCCAGCAGTTATGCGGCAGGGGGACGTAGTCAGCCCCAGCATTTT.

The chain joins TRBV7-2 to TRBJ2-1, with a tentative D call TRBD1 (6 bases). CDR3 length: 15 amino acids. V was trimmed by 2 bases and J by 7 bases, leaving 15 bases between them. CDR1 SGHTA and CDR2 FQGNSA come from the germline V gene. The CDR3 sequence is CASSLQGHPGNEQFF. The DNA for the CDR3 is TGTGCCAGCAGCTTACAGGGGCACCCGGGTAATGAGCAGTTCTTC.

The J gene is TRBJ2-3, the V gene TRBV6-2 or TRBV6-3, with D unclear. Trimming left V 1 base short and J 4 bases short, with 9 bases between. The CDR3 sequence is 14 residues long. Germline CDR1 and CDR2: MNHEY and SVGEGT. In nucleotides, the CDR3 is TGTGCCAGCAGTTACTTTGCTGCGCCAGATACGCAGTATTTT. It encodes CASSYFAAPDTQYF.

The V call is TRBV19, the J call TRBJ1-5; 7 nucleotides match TRBD1. The CDR3 totals 15 residues. The germline gives CDR1 LNHDA, CDR2 SQIVND (reference sequence). The V gene end was trimmed by 5 bases and the J gene end by 1 base; junction bases not matched to a gene: 5. The CDR3 coding sequence is TGTGCCAGTAGTCCCAGGGGGTTAAGCAATCAGCCCCAGCATTTT. Translating gives CASSPRGLSNQPQHF.

CDR3 in DNA: TGTGCCAGCAGTTTGATCGCCAGCGGGGGGGCCGCAAAGACCCAGTACTTC. It encodes CASSLIASGGAAKTQYF. V gene TRBV6-2 or TRBV6-3 combines with J gene TRBJ2-5; 10 positions match TRBD2. Unmatched junction bases numbered 14, after V lost 4 bases and J lost 6 bases. The CDR3 is 17 residues long. The germline V gene has CDR1 MNHEY and CDR2 SVGEGT.

The chain recombines TRBV20-1 with TRBJ2-5; D not resolved. The CDR3 sequence is 11 residues long. Germline CDR1 and CDR2: DFQATT and SNEGSKA (reference sequence). The V and J ends lost 8 bases and 7 bases respectively, with 14 bases between them. CDR3 DNA: TGCAGTCTTACGGAGTTGGGGACCCAGTACTTC. Translated, it gives CSLTELGTQYF.